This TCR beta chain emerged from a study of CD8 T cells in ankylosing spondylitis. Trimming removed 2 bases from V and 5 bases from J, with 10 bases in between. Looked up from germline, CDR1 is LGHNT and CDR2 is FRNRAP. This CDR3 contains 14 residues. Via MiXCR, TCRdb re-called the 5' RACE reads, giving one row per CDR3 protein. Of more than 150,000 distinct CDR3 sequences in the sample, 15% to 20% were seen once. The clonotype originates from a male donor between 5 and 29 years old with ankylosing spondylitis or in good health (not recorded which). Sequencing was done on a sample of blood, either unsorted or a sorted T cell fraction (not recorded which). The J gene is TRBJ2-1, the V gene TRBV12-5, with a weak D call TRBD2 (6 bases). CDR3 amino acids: CASGLTSRNNEQFF. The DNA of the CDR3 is TGTGCTAGTGGTTTGACTAGCCGGAACAATGAGCAGTTCTTC.